This T cell receptor beta chain was captured by sequencing in a study of cytomegalovirus exposure and HLA in healthy donors. Study background: Across 350 to 500 genotyped donors, about 86% landed in the Caucasian-associated ancestry cluster.

CDR1 is MNHEY and CDR2 is SVGAGI in the germline V gene. The V gene lost 6 bases and the J gene lost 0 bases, with 8 bases spanning the gap. This CDR3 spans 13 amino acids. PCR used 60 Vbeta primers and 13 Jbeta primers. This table comes from immunoSEQ multiplex PCR, and its TCRdb copy is limited to in-frame clones, with some not included. This sample's clone table lists almost 35,000 clones. Sampled while nominally healthy, donors likely had unrecorded immune exposures. Comments on this clone: The antigen is unknown.

Study-level findings and limits: High sensitivity and specificity were reportedly achieved when the classifier diagnosed cytomegalovirus status. Likely technical artifact: a cluster of highly shared sequence variants.

The sequenced sample consisted of PBMCs. This chain links TRBV6-5 with TRBJ1-1; D perhaps matches TRBD1 (6 bases). The origin of this receptor is a woman aged 40-49 years in good health and CMV-seropositive. CDR3: CASRRGMNTEAFF. The DNA of the CDR3 is TGTGCCAGCAGAAGGGGGATGAACACTGAAGCTTTCTTT.